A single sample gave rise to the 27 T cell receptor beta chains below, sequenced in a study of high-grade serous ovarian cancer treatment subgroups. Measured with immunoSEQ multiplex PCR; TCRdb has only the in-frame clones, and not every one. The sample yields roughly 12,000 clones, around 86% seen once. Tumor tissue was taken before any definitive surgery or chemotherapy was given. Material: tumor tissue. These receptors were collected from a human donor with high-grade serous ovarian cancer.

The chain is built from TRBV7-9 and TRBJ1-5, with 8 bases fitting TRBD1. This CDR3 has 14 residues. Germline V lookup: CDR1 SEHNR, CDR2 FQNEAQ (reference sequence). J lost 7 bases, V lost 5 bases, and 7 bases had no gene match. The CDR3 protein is CASSPTGVGQPQHF. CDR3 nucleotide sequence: TGTGCCAGCAGCCCGACAGGGGTGGGGCAGCCCCAGCATTTT.

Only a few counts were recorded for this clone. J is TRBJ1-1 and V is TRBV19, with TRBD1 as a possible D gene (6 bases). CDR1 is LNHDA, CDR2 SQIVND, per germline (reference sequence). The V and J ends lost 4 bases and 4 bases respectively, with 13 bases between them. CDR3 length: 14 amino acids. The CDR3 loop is CASSKDSEGTEAFF. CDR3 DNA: TGTGCCAGTAGTAAGGACAGCGAGGGCACTGAAGCTTTCTTT.

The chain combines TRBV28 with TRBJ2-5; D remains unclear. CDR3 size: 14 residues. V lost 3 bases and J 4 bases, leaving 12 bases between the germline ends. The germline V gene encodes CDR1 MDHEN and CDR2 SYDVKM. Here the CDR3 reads CASSFPRLAETQYF. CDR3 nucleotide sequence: TGTGCCAGCAGTTTCCCACGCTTAGCAGAGACCCAGTACTTC.

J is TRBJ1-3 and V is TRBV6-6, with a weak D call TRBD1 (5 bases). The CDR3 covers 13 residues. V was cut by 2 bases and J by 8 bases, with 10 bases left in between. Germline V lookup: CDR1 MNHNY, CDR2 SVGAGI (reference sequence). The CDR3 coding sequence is TGTGCCAGCAGTTACGATGGGGCGGACACCATATATTTT. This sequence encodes CASSYDGADTIYF.

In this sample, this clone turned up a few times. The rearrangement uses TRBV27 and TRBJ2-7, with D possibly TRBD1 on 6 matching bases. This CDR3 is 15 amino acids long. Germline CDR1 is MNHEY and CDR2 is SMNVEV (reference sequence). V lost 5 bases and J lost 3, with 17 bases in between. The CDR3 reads CASSTRPGQSYEQYF. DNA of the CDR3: TGTGCCAGCAGTACAAGGCCGGGACAAAGCTACGAGCAGTACTTC.

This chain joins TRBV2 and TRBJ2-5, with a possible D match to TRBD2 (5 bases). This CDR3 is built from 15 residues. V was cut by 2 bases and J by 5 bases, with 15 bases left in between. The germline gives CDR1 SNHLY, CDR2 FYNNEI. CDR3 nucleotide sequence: TGTGCCAGCAGTGAATTATGGGATTCGGGGGAGACCCAGTACTTC. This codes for CASSELWDSGETQYF. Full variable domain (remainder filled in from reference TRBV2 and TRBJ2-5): EPEVTQTPSHQVTQMGQEVILRCVPISNHLYFYWYRQILGQKVEFLVSFYNNEISEKSEIFDDQFSVERPDGSNFTLKIRSTKLEDSAMYFCASSELWDSGETQYFGPGTRLLVL.

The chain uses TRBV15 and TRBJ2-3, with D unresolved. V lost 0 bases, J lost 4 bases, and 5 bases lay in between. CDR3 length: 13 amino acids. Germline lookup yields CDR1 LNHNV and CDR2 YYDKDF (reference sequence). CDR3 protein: CATSRDTPDTQYF. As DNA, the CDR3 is TGTGCCACCAGCAGAGATACTCCAGATACGCAGTATTTT.

DNA of the CDR3: TGTGCCAGCAGCTTAGGGGTAGCGGCCTACAATGAGCAGTTCTTC. Residues: CASSLGVAAYNEQFF. The rearrangement uses TRBV7-3 and TRBJ2-1, with D possibly matching TRBD2 (6 bases). CDR3 length: 15 residues. The V gene's germline CDR1 is SGHTA and CDR2 FQGTGA. V was shortened by 2 bases and J by 2 bases, with 10 bases between the two germline ends.

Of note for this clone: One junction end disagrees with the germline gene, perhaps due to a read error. The CDR3 region has the DNA TGCGCCAGCACCTTGGAGGCGGGAAACACAGATACGCAGTATTTT. Its translation: CASTLEAGNTDTQYF. The V gene is TRBV5-1, the J gene TRBJ2-3; tentative D call: TRBD2 (6 bases). The germline V gene has CDR1 SGHRS and CDR2 YFSETQ. The CDR3 covers 15 residues.

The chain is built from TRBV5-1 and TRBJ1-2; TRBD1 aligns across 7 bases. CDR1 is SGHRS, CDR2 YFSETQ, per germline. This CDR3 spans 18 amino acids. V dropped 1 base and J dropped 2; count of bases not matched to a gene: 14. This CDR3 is CASSLTRVRGIINYGYTF. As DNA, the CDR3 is TGCGCCAGCAGCTTGACCCGGGTCAGGGGGATAATAAACTATGGCTACACCTTC.

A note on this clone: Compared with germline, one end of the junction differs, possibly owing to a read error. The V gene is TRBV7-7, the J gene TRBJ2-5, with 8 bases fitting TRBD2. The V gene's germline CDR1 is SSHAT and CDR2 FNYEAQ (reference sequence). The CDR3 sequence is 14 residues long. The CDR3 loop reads CASSLAGRQETQYF. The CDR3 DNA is TGTGCTAGCAGCTTAGCGGGGAGACAAGAGACCCAGTACTTC.

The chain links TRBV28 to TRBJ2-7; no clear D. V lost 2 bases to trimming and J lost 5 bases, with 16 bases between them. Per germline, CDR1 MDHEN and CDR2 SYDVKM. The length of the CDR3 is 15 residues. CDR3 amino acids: CASSLGQLDAHEQYF. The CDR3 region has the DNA TGTGCCAGCAGTTTAGGGCAGCTTGACGCCCACGAGCAGTACTTC.

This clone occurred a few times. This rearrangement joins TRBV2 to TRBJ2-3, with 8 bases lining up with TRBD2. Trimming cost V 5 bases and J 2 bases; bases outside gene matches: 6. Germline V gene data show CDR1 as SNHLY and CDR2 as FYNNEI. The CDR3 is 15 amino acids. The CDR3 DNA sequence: TGTGCCAGCAGTCCAGCGGGAGTGTCCACAGATACGCAGTATTTT. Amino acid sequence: CASSPAGVSTDTQYF.

The CDR3: CASSGAGQGNYGYTF. CDR3 DNA: TGTGCCAGCAGCGGAGCCGGACAGGGGAACTATGGCTACACCTTC. V usage is TRBV5-6 and J usage is TRBJ1-2; 9 nucleotides match TRBD1. Germline loops: CDR1 SGHDT, CDR2 YYEEEE. The CDR3 runs to 15 residues. Trimming removed 4 bases from V and 2 bases from J; junction bases left unmatched: 6. Complete variable domain (other parts from reference TRBV5-6 and TRBJ1-2): DAGVTQSPTHLIKTRGQQVTLRCSPKSGHDTVSWYQQALGQGPQFIFQYYEEEERQRGNFPDRFSGHQFPNYSSELNVNALLLGDSALYLCASSGAGQGNYGYTFGSGTRLTVV.

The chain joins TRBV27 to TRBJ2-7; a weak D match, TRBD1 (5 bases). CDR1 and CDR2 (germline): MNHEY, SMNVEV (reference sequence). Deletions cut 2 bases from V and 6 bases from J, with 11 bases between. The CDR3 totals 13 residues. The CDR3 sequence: CASSLTPQGEQYF. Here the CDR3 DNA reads TGTGCCAGCAGTTTAACCCCCCAGGGCGAGCAGTACTTC.

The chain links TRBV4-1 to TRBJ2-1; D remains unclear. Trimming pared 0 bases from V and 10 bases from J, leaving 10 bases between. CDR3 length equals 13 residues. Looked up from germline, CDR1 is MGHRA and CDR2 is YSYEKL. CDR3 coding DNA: TGCGCCAGCAGCCAAGACGGCCGGTGGGAGCAGTTCTTC. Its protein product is CASSQDGRWEQFF.

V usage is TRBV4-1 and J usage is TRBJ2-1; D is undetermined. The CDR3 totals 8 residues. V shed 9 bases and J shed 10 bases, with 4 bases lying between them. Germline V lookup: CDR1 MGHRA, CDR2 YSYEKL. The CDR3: CAREEQFF. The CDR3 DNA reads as TGCGCCAGAGAAGAGCAGTTCTTC.

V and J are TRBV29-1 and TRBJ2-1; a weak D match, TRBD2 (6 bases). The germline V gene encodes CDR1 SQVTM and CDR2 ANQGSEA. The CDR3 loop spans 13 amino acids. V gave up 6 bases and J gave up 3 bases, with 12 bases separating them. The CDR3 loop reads CSVILALYNEQFF. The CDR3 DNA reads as TGCAGCGTGATACTAGCTCTCTACAATGAGCAGTTCTTC.

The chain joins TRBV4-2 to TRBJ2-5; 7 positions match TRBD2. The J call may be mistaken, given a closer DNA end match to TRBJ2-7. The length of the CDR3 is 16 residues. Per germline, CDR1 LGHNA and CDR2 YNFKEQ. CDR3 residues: CASSQDPVRETYEQYF. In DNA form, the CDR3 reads TGTGCCAGCAGCCAAGACCCGGTGCGGGAGACCTACGAGCAGTACTTC.

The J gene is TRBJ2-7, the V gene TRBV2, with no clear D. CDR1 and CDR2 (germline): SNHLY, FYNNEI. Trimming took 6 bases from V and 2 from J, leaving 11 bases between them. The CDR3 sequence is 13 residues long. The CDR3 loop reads CASRYSLTYEQYF. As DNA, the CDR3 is TGTGCCAGCAGGTACTCGCTGACCTACGAGCAGTACTTC.

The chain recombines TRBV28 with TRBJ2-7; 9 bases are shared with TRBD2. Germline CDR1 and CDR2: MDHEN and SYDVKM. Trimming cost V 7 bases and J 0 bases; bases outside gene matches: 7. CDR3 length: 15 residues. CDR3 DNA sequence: TGTGCCAGCAACCCGGGTAGCGGGAGCTCCTACGAGCAGTACTTC. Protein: CASNPGSGSSYEQYF. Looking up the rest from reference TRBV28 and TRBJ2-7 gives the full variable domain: DVKVTQSSRYLVKRTGEKVFLECVQDMDHENMFWYRQDPGLGLRLIYFSYDVKMKEKGDIPEGYSVSREKKERFSLILESASTNQTSMYLCASNPGSGSSYEQYFGPGTRLTVT.

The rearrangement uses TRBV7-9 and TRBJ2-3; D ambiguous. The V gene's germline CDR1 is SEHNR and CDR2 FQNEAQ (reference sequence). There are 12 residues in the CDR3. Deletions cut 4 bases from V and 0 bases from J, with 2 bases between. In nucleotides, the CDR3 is TGTGCCAGCAGCTCTAGCACAGATACGCAGTATTTT. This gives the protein CASSSSTDTQYF.

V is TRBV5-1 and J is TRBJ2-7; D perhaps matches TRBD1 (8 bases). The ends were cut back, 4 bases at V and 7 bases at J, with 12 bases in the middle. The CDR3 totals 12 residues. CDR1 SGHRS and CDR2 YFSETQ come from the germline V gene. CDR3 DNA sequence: TGCGCCAGCAGCGTACAGGGGGGGGAGCAGTACTTC. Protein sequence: CASSVQGGEQYF.

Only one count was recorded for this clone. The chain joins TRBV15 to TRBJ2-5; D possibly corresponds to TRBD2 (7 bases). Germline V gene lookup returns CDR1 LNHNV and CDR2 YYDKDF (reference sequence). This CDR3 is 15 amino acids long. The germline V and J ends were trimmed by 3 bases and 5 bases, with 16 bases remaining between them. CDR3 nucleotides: TGTGCCACCAGCAGGGGGGCGGGGGCAGGGGAGACCCAGTACTTC. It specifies CATSRGAGAGETQYF.

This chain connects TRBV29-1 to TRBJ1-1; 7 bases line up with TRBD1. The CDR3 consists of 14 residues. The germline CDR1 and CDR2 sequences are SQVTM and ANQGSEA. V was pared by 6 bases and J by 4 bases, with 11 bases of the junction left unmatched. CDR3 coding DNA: TGCAGCGTCTGGAAGACAGGGAGCGGCACTGAAGCTTTCTTT. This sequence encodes CSVWKTGSGTEAFF.

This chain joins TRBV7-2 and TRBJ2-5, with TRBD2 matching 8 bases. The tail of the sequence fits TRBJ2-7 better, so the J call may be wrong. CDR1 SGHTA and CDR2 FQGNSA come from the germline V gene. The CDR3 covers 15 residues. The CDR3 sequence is CASSLDSGGSYEQYF. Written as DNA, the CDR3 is TGTGCCAGCAGCTTAGACAGCGGGGGCTCCTACGAGCAGTACTTC.

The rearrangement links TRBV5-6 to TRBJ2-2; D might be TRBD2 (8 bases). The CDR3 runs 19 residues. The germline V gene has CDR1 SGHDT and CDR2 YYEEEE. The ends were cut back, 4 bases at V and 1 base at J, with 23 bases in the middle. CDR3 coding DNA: TGTGCCAGCAGCCCAATAGGCCGGGGGGGACAGCTGAACACCGGGGAGCTGTTTTTT. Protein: CASSPIGRGGQLNTGELFF.